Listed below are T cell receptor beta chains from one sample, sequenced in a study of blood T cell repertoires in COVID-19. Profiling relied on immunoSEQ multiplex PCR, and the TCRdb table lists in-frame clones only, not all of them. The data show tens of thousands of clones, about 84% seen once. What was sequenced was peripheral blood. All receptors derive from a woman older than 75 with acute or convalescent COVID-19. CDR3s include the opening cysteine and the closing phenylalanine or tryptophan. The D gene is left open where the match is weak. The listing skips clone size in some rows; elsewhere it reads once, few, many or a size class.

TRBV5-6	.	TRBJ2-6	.	CASSPTELNSGANVLTF	TGTGCCAGCAGCCCGACAGAGTTAAACTCTGGGGCCAACGTCCTGACTTTC
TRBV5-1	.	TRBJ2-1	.	CASSLSREFNEQFF	TGCGCCAGCAGCTTGTCGCGGGAATTCAATGAGCAGTTCTTC
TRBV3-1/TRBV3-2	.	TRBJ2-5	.	CASTQRGLPGETQYF	TGTGCCAGCACCCAACGGGGACTTCCTGGGGAGACCCAGTACTTC
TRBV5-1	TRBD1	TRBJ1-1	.	CASSLGGTALANTEAFF	TGCGCCAGCAGCTTGGGAGGGACAGCACTAGCGAACACTGAAGCTTTCTTT
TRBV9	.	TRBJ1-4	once	CASSVIANSEKLFF	TGTGCCAGCAGCGTAATCGCCAACTCAGAAAAACTGTTTTTT
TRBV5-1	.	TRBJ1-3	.	CASSLDGVSGNTIYF	TGCGCCAGCAGCTTGGACGGTGTCTCTGGAAACACCATATATTTT
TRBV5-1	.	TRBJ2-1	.	CASSWQDPYNEQFF	TGCGCCAGCAGCTGGCAGGATCCCTACAATGAGCAGTTCTTC
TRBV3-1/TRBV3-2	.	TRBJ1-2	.	CASSYSLGYTF	TGTGCCAGCAGCTACTCTTTAGGCTACACCTTC
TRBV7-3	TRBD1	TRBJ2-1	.	CASRPTGGEEPNEQFF	TGTGCCAGCCGGCCGACAGGGGGCGAGGAGCCTAATGAGCAGTTCTTC
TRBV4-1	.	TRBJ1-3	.	CASSQAVISGNTIYF	TGCGCCAGCAGCCAAGCAGTAATCTCTGGAAACACCATATATTTT
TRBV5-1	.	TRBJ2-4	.	CASSLTEAKNIQYF	TGCGCCAGCAGCCTCACAGAAGCCAAAAACATTCAGTACTTC
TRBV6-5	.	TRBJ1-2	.	CASGPEGYTF	TGTGCCAGCGGTCCGGAGGGCTACACCTTC
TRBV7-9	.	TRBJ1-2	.	CASSFRQSEDYGYTF	TGTGCCAGCAGCTTTAGACAGAGCGAGGACTATGGCTACACCTTC
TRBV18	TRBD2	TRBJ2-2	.	CASSPNGGRAVGELFF	TGTGCCAGCTCACCAAACGGCGGGAGGGCCGTCGGGGAGCTGTTTTTT
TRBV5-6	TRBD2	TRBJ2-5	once	CASSWRTSGGQETQYF	TGTGCCAGCAGCTGGCGGACTAGCGGGGGGCAGGAGACCCAGTACTTC
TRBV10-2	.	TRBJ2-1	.	CASSPGVTYNEQFF	TGCGCCAGCAGCCCCGGGGTCACGTACAATGAGCAGTTCTTC
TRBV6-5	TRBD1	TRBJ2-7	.	CASSPMGQVLYEQYF	TGTGCCAGCAGTCCCATGGGACAGGTTCTCTACGAGCAGTACTTC
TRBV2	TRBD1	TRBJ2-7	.	CASQDRVGYEQYF	TGTGCCAGCCAAGACAGGGTAGGATACGAGCAGTACTTC
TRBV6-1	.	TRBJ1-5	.	CASSEGAGTQPQHF	TGTGCCAGCAGTGAAGGGGCAGGTACCCAGCCCCAGCATTTT
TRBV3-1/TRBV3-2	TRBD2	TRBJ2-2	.	CASSQLAGGPRNTGELFF	TGTGCCAGCAGCCAGCTAGCGGGAGGGCCAAGGAACACCGGGGAGCTGTTTTTT
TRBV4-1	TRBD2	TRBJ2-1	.	CASSQDNPSGRAWSYNEQFF	TGCGCCAGCAGCCAAGATAACCCTAGCGGGAGGGCCTGGTCCTACAATGAGCAGTTCTTC